Each of the 30 T cell receptor beta chains below was sequenced from the same sample in a study of blood T cell repertoires in COVID-19. The repertoire was sequenced with immunoSEQ multiplex PCR; TCRdb's copy has only in-frame clones and lacks some. The sample consists of under 500,000 clones, more than 85% of them appearing once. Sequencing was carried out using peripheral blood. The receptors here all came from a woman aged 25 to 39 with acute or convalescent COVID-19.

The CDR3 spells CASSKAGTGNNSPLHF. The DNA of the CDR3 is TGTGCCAGCAGCAAAGCCGGGACAGGGAATAATTCACCCCTCCACTTT. The rearrangement joins TRBV7-9 to TRBJ1-6, with 9 bases that match TRBD1. Trimming cost V 5 bases and J 5 bases; bases outside gene matches: 7. CDR3 length: 16 residues. The germline V gene encodes CDR1 SEHNR and CDR2 FQNEAQ (reference sequence).

The chain employs TRBV19 and TRBJ2-3, with 8 positions matching TRBD1. V lost 9 bases and J lost 9; bases outside the gene matches: 17. Germline-derived CDR1 and CDR2 are LNHDA and SQIVND (reference sequence). The CDR3 consists of 15 residues. CDR3 loop: CASTGQGGLSDTQYF. The CDR3 coding sequence is TGTGCCAGCACTGGACAGGGCGGGCTATCTGACACGCAGTATTTT.

This chain connects TRBV3-1 (or the pseudogene TRBV3-2) to TRBJ2-5; 11 nucleotides agree with TRBD2. V trimming: 2 bases; J trimming: 6 bases; junction bases outside the gene matches: 8. The CDR3 spans 16 residues. CDR1 LGHDT and CDR2 YNNKEL come from the germline V gene (reference sequence). CDR3 nucleotides: TGTGCCAGCAGCCAAAGACTAGCGGGGTCCCTACAGACCCAGTACTTC. Translating gives CASSQRLAGSLQTQYF.

This chain links TRBV9 with TRBJ2-7, with D possibly TRBD2 on 5 matching bases. Trimming stripped 4 bases from V and 2 bases from J, with 13 bases between. This CDR3 has 14 residues. Germline CDR1 is SGDLS and CDR2 is YYNGEE. DNA of the CDR3: TGTGCCAGCAGCAAGACCGGGATAACCTACGAGCAGTACTTC. Translating it yields CASSKTGITYEQYF.

This clone was counted once. The rearrangement uses TRBV11-2 and TRBJ2-7; D might be TRBD1 (5 bases). Trimming took off 4 bases at V and 0 bases at J, with 16 bases between the two ends. CDR1 SGHAT and CDR2 FQNNGV come from the germline V gene. This CDR3 is built from 16 residues. The CDR3 bases are TGTGCCAGCAGCTCCGTGCCGACAGATGCCTCCTACGAGCAGTACTTC. Residues: CASSSVPTDASYEQYF.

The chain links TRBV5-1 to TRBJ2-5; D is possibly TRBD2 (6 bases). CDR1 and CDR2 from the germline V gene are SGHRS and YFSETQ. The CDR3 covers 14 residues. V was trimmed by 4 bases and J by 5 bases, leaving 15 bases between them. The chain's CDR3 is CASSPSGAGETQYF. The CDR3 nucleotides read TGCGCCAGCAGCCCCTCGGGAGCAGGGGAGACCCAGTACTTC.

This chain connects TRBV15 to TRBJ2-7; 12 positions match TRBD2. CDR3 length equals 15 residues. From germline, CDR1 is LNHNV and CDR2 YYDKDF (reference sequence). After removal of 4 bases from V and 6 bases from J, the junction contained 7 bases not matched to a gene. The CDR3 DNA reads TGTGCCACCAGCATCCTAGCGGGGGGGCCGTCCGAGCAGTACTTC. It is translated as CATSILAGGPSEQYF.

The sample holds a few counts of this clone. J is TRBJ1-5 and V is TRBV25-1; tentative D call: TRBD1 (5 bases). CDR1 and CDR2 from the germline V gene are MGHDK and SYGVNS. The CDR3 is 14 amino acids. Between the trimmed V and J ends, which lost 4 bases and 7 bases, there was a span of 14 bases. CDR3 in amino acids: CASSGAGPRQPQHF. The CDR3 DNA reads as TGTGCCAGCAGTGGTGCAGGGCCGAGGCAGCCCCAGCATTTT.

This chain links TRBV2 with TRBJ1-1, with TRBD1 matching over 10 bases. The trim removed 0 bases at V and 3 bases at J, leaving 7 bases unmatched. Germline CDR1 SNHLY, CDR2 FYNNEI. CDR3 size: 17 residues. CDR3 bases: TGTGCCAGCAGTGAAGCCGGGACAGGGGCGATGCACACTGAAGCTTTCTTT. Translation gives CASSEAGTGAMHTEAFF. Full variable domain (outside the CDR3, taken from reference TRBV2 and TRBJ1-1): EPEVTQTPSHQVTQMGQEVILRCVPISNHLYFYWYRQILGQKVEFLVSFYNNEISEKSEIFDDQFSVERPDGSNFTLKIRSTKLEDSAMYFCASSEAGTGAMHTEAFFGQGTRLTVV.

The V call is TRBV10-2, the J call TRBJ2-3; 11 bases fit TRBD2. CDR1 is WSHSY, CDR2 SAAADI, per germline. Trimming cost V 6 bases and J 2 bases; bases outside gene matches: 1. The CDR3 runs to 14 residues. The chain's CDR3 is CASRLAGATDTQYF. The CDR3 DNA reads TGCGCCAGCAGACTAGCGGGGGCCACAGATACGCAGTATTTT.

This clone was seen only once. This sequence joins TRBV21-1 and TRBJ2-5; no DNA check was done on the table's D call, TRBD2. TRBV21-1 is deemed a pseudogene. The CDR3 spans 15 residues. CDR3 region: CASSTCGGRTETQYF. Written as DNA, the CDR3 is TGTGCCAGCAGCACTTGCGGGGGGCGCACAGAGACCCAGTACTTC.

The chain has TRBV7-9 and TRBJ1-1; maybe TRBD1 (5 bases). The CDR3 is made up of 13 amino acids. V was shortened by 3 bases and J by 6 bases, with 11 bases between the two germline ends. Germline CDR1 reads SEHNR; CDR2 reads FQNEAQ (reference sequence). The CDR3 coding sequence is TGTGCCAGCAGCTTTGGGGGGGAGGCTGAAGCTTTCTTT. Protein sequence: CASSFGGEAEAFF.

This rearrangement joins TRBV7-3 to TRBJ2-7; 8 nucleotides line up with TRBD2. Unmatched junction bases numbered 11, after V lost 6 bases and J lost 4 bases. In germline, CDR1 is SGHTA, CDR2 FQGTGA. This CDR3 contains 15 residues. The chain's CDR3 is CASSTFHGLAYEQYF. CDR3 bases: TGTGCCAGCAGTACCTTCCATGGACTAGCATACGAGCAGTACTTC.

V and J are TRBV5-5 and TRBJ2-5; 11 bases are shared with TRBD2. Germline CDR1 and CDR2: SGHKS and YYEKEE (reference sequence). The CDR3 spans 14 residues. Trimming at V came to 1 base and at J to 4 bases, leaving 0 bases not matched to a gene. The CDR3 region is CASSLTSGGETQYF. The CDR3 DNA follows: TGTGCCAGCAGCTTGACTAGCGGGGGAGAGACCCAGTACTTC.

This sequence joins TRBV9 and TRBJ2-1; 8 nucleotides align to TRBD2. Losses at the gene ends were 4 bases for V and 8 bases for J; bases not matched to a gene: 11. The germline gives CDR1 SGDLS, CDR2 YYNGEE. The length of the CDR3 is 15 residues. In nucleotides, the CDR3 is TGTGCCAGCAGCTTACGATACGGGGGGGCGGATGAGCAGTTCTTC. Protein sequence: CASSLRYGGADEQFF.

The rearrangement links TRBV19 to TRBJ1-2, with 9 bases identical to TRBD1. CDR3 length: 15 amino acids. V lost 7 bases, J lost 5 bases, and 11 bases stayed unmatched. The germline V gene encodes CDR1 LNHDA and CDR2 SQIVND (reference sequence). In DNA form, the CDR3 reads TGTGCCAGTAAGTTGAAGGGACAGGGCCTATATGGCTACACCTTC. Encoded protein: CASKLKGQGLYGYTF.

This clone appeared a few times. This rearrangement joins TRBV4-1 to TRBJ2-1, with D maybe TRBD1 (5 bases). Germline-derived CDR1 and CDR2 are MGHRA and YSYEKL. The CDR3 loop spans 17 amino acids. Trimming shortened V by 0 bases and J by 2 bases, and 14 bases separated the two germline ends. In nucleotides, the CDR3 is TGCGCCAGCAGCCAAGATCAAGACAGCATAGCCTACAATGAGCAGTTCTTC. Translated, it gives CASSQDQDSIAYNEQFF.

The chain links TRBV30 to TRBJ2-2; 15 bases are shared with TRBD2. The germline CDR1 and CDR2 sequences are GTSNPN and SVGIG (reference sequence). V was clipped by 4 bases and J by 1 base; unmatched bases: 4. There are 17 residues in the CDR3. The DNA for the CDR3 is TGTGCCTGGACGGGACTAGCGGGGGGCTTGAACACCGGGGAGCTGTTTTTT. Its protein product is CAWTGLAGGLNTGELFF.

V gene TRBV21-1 combines with J gene TRBJ1-1. TRBV21-1 is noted as a pseudogene. The CDR3 is 15 amino acids. The CDR3: CASSKVRGRVTEAFF. The CDR3 DNA is TGTGCCAGCAGCAAAGTGCGGGGCAGGGTCACTGAAGCTTTCTTT.

This clone appeared a single time. The chain couples TRBV19 to TRBJ2-5, with TRBD2 as a possible D gene (6 bases). V lost 8 bases, J lost 5 bases, and 12 bases lay in between. Germline CDR1 reads LNHDA; CDR2 reads SQIVND (reference sequence). This CDR3 spans 12 amino acids. The CDR3 is CASGPEGETQYF. For the CDR3, the DNA is TGTGCCAGTGGGCCGGAGGGCGAGACCCAGTACTTC.

The chain recombines TRBV11-3 with TRBJ2-3; D is ambiguous. The germline gives CDR1 SGHNT, CDR2 YENEEA. Deletions cut 6 bases from V and 2 bases from J, with 15 bases between. This CDR3 has 15 residues. CDR3 in DNA: TGTGCCAGCAGTTTAAGCCCCCTAGACACAGATACGCAGTATTTT. Protein sequence: CASSLSPLDTDTQYF.

This sequence joins TRBV11-2 and TRBJ2-7; no firm D call. The CDR3 extends over 13 amino acids. Trimming cost V 1 base and J 3 bases, with 7 bases left between them. Germline V lookup: CDR1 SGHAT, CDR2 FQNNGV. Here the CDR3 reads CASSLGSRYEQYF. The CDR3 DNA reads as TGTGCCAGCAGCTTAGGGTCGCGCTACGAGCAGTACTTC.

The rearrangement uses TRBV6-2 or TRBV6-3 and TRBJ2-7; no firm D call. The CDR3 sequence is 12 residues long. The V gene lost 6 bases and the J gene lost 4 bases, with 10 bases spanning the gap. Germline CDR1 is MNHEY and CDR2 is SVGEGT. The CDR3 spells CASSSTAYEQYF. The CDR3 region has the DNA TGTGCCAGCAGCTCCACAGCTTACGAGCAGTACTTC.

The V call is TRBV6-1, the J call TRBJ2-3; D remains ambiguous. Trimming took 1 base from V and 6 from J, leaving 14 bases between them. Germline CDR1 MNHNS, CDR2 SASEGT. The CDR3 loop spans 15 amino acids. CDR3 bases: TGTGCCAGCAGTGAAGGCGCCAGCGATTGGGATACGCAGTATTTT. Protein: CASSEGASDWDTQYF.

In DNA, the CDR3 is TGTGCCAGCAGCCGCGGACAGGGAAATTCACCCCTCCACTTT. Encoded protein: CASSRGQGNSPLHF. The chain uses TRBV6-5 and TRBJ1-6; 8 nucleotides align to TRBD1. Germline-derived CDR1 and CDR2 are MNHEY and SVGAGI. The V gene end was trimmed by 6 bases and the J gene end by 7 bases; junction bases not matched to a gene: 5. This CDR3 is built from 14 residues.

This clone was seen a few times. This CDR3 reads CASNQGQPQHF. CDR3 DNA sequence: TGTGCCAGCAACCAGGGCCAGCCCCAGCATTTT. The gene calls are TRBV28 and TRBJ1-5; D might be TRBD1 (5 bases). Per the germline V gene, CDR1 is MDHEN and CDR2 is SYDVKM. V was trimmed by 7 bases and J by 7 bases, leaving 8 bases between them. The CDR3 runs 11 residues.

This clone came up once. The chain is built from TRBV13 and TRBJ2-1; 9 bases agree with TRBD2. The trim removed 4 bases at V and 3 bases at J, leaving 13 bases unmatched. The CDR3 has 18 residues. Germline CDR1 and CDR2: PRHDT and FYEKMQ (reference sequence). CDR3 DNA: TGTGCCAGCAGCTCACGCTTGACTCTTAGCGGGAGCTACAATGAGCAGTTCTTC. It is translated as CASSSRLTLSGSYNEQFF.

CDR3 sequence reads: CASSPWADPSPLHF. The CDR3 nucleotides read TGTGCCAGCAGCCCCTGGGCAGATCCTTCACCCCTCCACTTT. The chain uses TRBV3-1 (or the pseudogene TRBV3-2) and TRBJ1-6; D is uncertain. CDR1 is LGHDT and CDR2 is YNNKEL in the germline V gene (reference sequence). The V end was cut by 4 bases, the J end by 9 bases, with 13 bases between. The CDR3 spans 14 residues.

This clone was recorded a few times. The rearrangement joins TRBV27 to TRBJ1-1, with 12 nucleotides matching TRBD1. V was pared by 3 bases and J by 4 bases, with 3 bases of the junction left unmatched. CDR3 length: 15 amino acids. Germline assignment: CDR1 MNHEY and CDR2 SMNVEV (reference sequence). The CDR3 loop reads CASSFRDRGLTEAFF. As DNA, the CDR3 is TGTGCCAGCAGTTTCCGGGACAGGGGGCTCACTGAAGCTTTCTTT.

The V gene is TRBV27, the J gene TRBJ1-1; D call uncertain. V lost 3 bases to trimming and J lost 5 bases, with 10 bases between them. The CDR3 runs 13 residues. Germline CDR1 and CDR2: MNHEY and SMNVEV (reference sequence). The CDR3 reads CASSFRVLTEAFF. The CDR3 DNA reads TGTGCCAGCAGTTTCCGCGTCTTGACTGAAGCTTTCTTT.